Listed below are T cell receptor beta chains from one sample, sequenced in a study of cytomegalovirus exposure and HLA in healthy donors. TCRdb keeps only in-frame clones here, not all; method: immunoSEQ multiplex PCR. This table holds about 140,000 clones, around 72% found once. The sample consisted of PBMCs. Source of these receptors: a middle-aged woman in good health and CMV-seronegative. CDR3s include the opening cysteine and the closing phenylalanine or tryptophan. The D gene is left open where the match is weak. Where a row states a size, it is once, few, many or the class of an expanded clone; other rows omit it.

v_call: TRBV5-1
clone_size: NA
d_call: NA
j_call: TRBJ1-6
cdr3_aa: CASSLYPPAGSNSPLHF
cdr3_nt: TGCGCCAGCAGCTTATACCCTCCCGCGGGGTCCAATTCACCCCTCCACTTT

v_call: TRBV5-1
clone_size: NA
d_call: TRBD1
j_call: TRBJ1-6
cdr3_aa: CASSLGQGAVHSPLHF
cdr3_nt: TGCGCCAGCAGCTTGGGACAGGGGGCGGTACATTCACCCCTCCACTTT

v_call: TRBV4-3
clone_size: NA
d_call: NA
j_call: TRBJ1-1
cdr3_aa: CASSQKTPVTGAHTEAFF
cdr3_nt: TGCGCCAGCAGCCAAAAAACCCCAGTGACAGGCGCTCACACTGAAGCTTTCTTT

v_call: TRBV10-3
clone_size: NA
d_call: NA
j_call: TRBJ1-6
cdr3_aa: CAISELGLRNNSPLHF
cdr3_nt: TGTGCCATCAGTGAGCTTGGGCTAAGAAATAATTCACCCCTCCACTTT

v_call: TRBV10-1
clone_size: NA
d_call: TRBD1
j_call: TRBJ1-6
cdr3_aa: CASSESRTGAPLHF
cdr3_nt: TGCGCCAGCAGTGAGTCTAGGACAGGGGCGCCCCTCCACTTT

v_call: TRBV2
clone_size: few
d_call: TRBD1
j_call: TRBJ1-2
cdr3_aa: CASSVSGGVGYTF
cdr3_nt: TGTGCCAGCAGTGTATCAGGGGGCGTCGGCTACACCTTC

v_call: TRBV6-5
clone_size: few
d_call: TRBD1
j_call: TRBJ1-1
cdr3_aa: CASSKHRGTEAFF
cdr3_nt: TGTGCCAGCAGTAAGCACAGGGGGACTGAAGCTTTCTTT

v_call: TRBV6-5
clone_size: NA
d_call: TRBD2
j_call: TRBJ2-3
cdr3_aa: CASSTNGGDTQYF
cdr3_nt: TGTGCCAGCAGTACTAACGGGGGGGATACGCAGTATTTT

v_call: TRBV29-1
clone_size: once
d_call: TRBD1
j_call: TRBJ1-5
cdr3_aa: CSVGRGPDQPQHF
cdr3_nt: TGCAGCGTGGGCAGGGGGCCCGATCAGCCCCAGCATTTT

v_call: TRBV10-3
clone_size: NA
d_call: NA
j_call: TRBJ1-1
cdr3_aa: CATTQRGTPNTEAFF
cdr3_nt: TGTGCCACCACCCAAAGAGGGACACCGAACACTGAAGCTTTCTTT

v_call: TRBV7-3
clone_size: NA
d_call: NA
j_call: TRBJ2-3
cdr3_aa: CASSQRVGTSTDTQYF
cdr3_nt: TGTGCCAGCAGCCAGAGGGTGGGGACTAGCACAGATACGCAGTATTTT

v_call: TRBV15
clone_size: NA
d_call: TRBD2
j_call: TRBJ2-3
cdr3_aa: CATSRDVGGRDTQYF
cdr3_nt: TGTGCCACCAGCAGAGATGTGGGGGGGAGAGATACGCAGTATTTT

v_call: TRBV7-2
clone_size: NA
d_call: TRBD1
j_call: TRBJ1-2
cdr3_aa: CASSPNAGGGGYTF
cdr3_nt: TGTGCCAGCAGCCCCAACGCAGGGGGTGGTGGCTACACCTTC

v_call: TRBV11-2
clone_size: NA
d_call: TRBD2
j_call: TRBJ2-1
cdr3_aa: CASSRTSGGPSSYNEQFF
cdr3_nt: TGTGCCAGCAGCCGGACTAGCGGGGGGCCGAGCTCCTACAATGAGCAGTTCTTC

v_call: TRBV6-6
clone_size: NA
d_call: TRBD1
j_call: TRBJ1-1
cdr3_aa: CASSRGNEGAEAFF
cdr3_nt: TGTGCCAGCAGCAGGGGGAATGAGGGGGCTGAAGCTTTCTTT

v_call: TRBV9
clone_size: once
d_call: TRBD1
j_call: TRBJ2-7
cdr3_aa: CASSVDPGQTYEQYF
cdr3_nt: TGTGCCAGCAGCGTGGATCCGGGACAGACCTACGAGCAGTACTTC

v_call: TRBV29-1
clone_size: NA
d_call: NA
j_call: TRBJ1-1
cdr3_aa: CSVGLRAGTEAFF
cdr3_nt: TGCAGCGTCGGTCTACGTGCGGGGACTGAAGCTTTCTTT

v_call: TRBV7-9
clone_size: NA
d_call: TRBD1
j_call: TRBJ1-1
cdr3_aa: CASSPRQGGLNTEAFF
cdr3_nt: TGTGCCAGCAGCCCCCGACAGGGCGGGTTGAATACTGAAGCTTTCTTT

v_call: TRBV7-2
clone_size: NA
d_call: TRBD2
j_call: TRBJ2-3
cdr3_aa: CASSFIAGDRGDTQYF
cdr3_nt: TGTGCCAGCAGCTTTATAGCGGGGGATCGGGGAGATACGCAGTATTTT

v_call: TRBV5-6
clone_size: NA
d_call: NA
j_call: TRBJ2-1
cdr3_aa: CASSLALAGSEQFF
cdr3_nt: TGTGCCAGCAGCTTGGCATTGGCGGGCAGCGAGCAGTTCTTC

v_call: TRBV10-3
clone_size: NA
d_call: NA
j_call: TRBJ1-2
cdr3_aa: CAISDEEKSNYGYTF
cdr3_nt: TGTGCCATCAGTGACGAGGAAAAATCAAACTATGGCTACACCTTC

v_call: TRBV28
clone_size: NA
d_call: NA
j_call: TRBJ2-3
cdr3_aa: CASSLFPGLGTDTQYF
cdr3_nt: TGTGCCAGCAGTTTATTCCCAGGTCTTGGCACAGATACGCAGTATTTT

v_call: TRBV14
clone_size: NA
d_call: NA
j_call: TRBJ1-1
cdr3_aa: CASSPPGHPMNTEAFF
cdr3_nt: TGTGCCAGCAGCCCTCCGGGACACCCTATGAACACTGAAGCTTTCTTT

v_call: TRBV18
clone_size: NA
d_call: TRBD1
j_call: TRBJ2-5
cdr3_aa: CASSLRQGETQYF
cdr3_nt: TGTGCCAGCTCACTAAGACAGGGGGAGACCCAGTACTTC

v_call: TRBV11-2
clone_size: NA
d_call: TRBD1
j_call: TRBJ1-5
cdr3_aa: CASSLDPTGGQPQHF
cdr3_nt: TGTGCCAGCAGCTTAGACCCGACAGGGGGGCAGCCCCAGCATTTT

v_call: TRBV28
clone_size: once
d_call: NA
j_call: TRBJ1-2
cdr3_aa: CASSLSPIGYTF
cdr3_nt: TGTGCCAGCAGTTTATCCCCTATCGGCTACACCTTC

v_call: TRBV27
clone_size: few
d_call: NA
j_call: TRBJ1-1
cdr3_aa: CASSNYRMNTEAFF
cdr3_nt: TGTGCCAGCAGTAATTACAGGATGAACACTGAAGCTTTCTTT

v_call: TRBV27
clone_size: NA
d_call: TRBD1
j_call: TRBJ2-2
cdr3_aa: CATLTGAGELFF
cdr3_nt: TGTGCCACTCTAACAGGGGCCGGGGAGCTGTTTTTT

v_call: TRBV4-1
clone_size: NA
d_call: TRBD2
j_call: TRBJ2-1
cdr3_aa: CASSPGGLAGRYEQFF
cdr3_nt: TGCGCCAGCAGCCCCGGGGGTCTAGCGGGGAGGTATGAGCAGTTCTTC

v_call: TRBV27
clone_size: NA
d_call: TRBD1
j_call: TRBJ2-1
cdr3_aa: CASSLSGTGYNEQFF
cdr3_nt: TGTGCCAGCAGTTTATCGGGGACAGGGTACAATGAGCAGTTCTTC

v_call: TRBV7-2
clone_size: NA
d_call: NA
j_call: TRBJ1-2
cdr3_aa: CASSLDPAVKTGYTF
cdr3_nt: TGTGCCAGCAGCTTAGATCCCGCGGTCAAGACGGGCTACACCTTC

v_call: TRBV10-3
clone_size: NA
d_call: TRBD2
j_call: TRBJ2-1
cdr3_aa: CAISSATSGGSISYNEQFF
cdr3_nt: TGTGCCATCAGTTCCGCGACTAGCGGGGGGTCTATATCCTACAATGAGCAGTTCTTC

v_call: TRBV10-3
clone_size: NA
d_call: TRBD1
j_call: TRBJ2-4
cdr3_aa: CAISESSGQGKNIQYF
cdr3_nt: TGTGCCATCAGTGAGTCTTCTGGACAGGGAAAAAACATTCAGTACTTC

v_call: TRBV7-9
clone_size: NA
d_call: NA
j_call: TRBJ2-5
cdr3_aa: CASSSPGVRETQYF
cdr3_nt: TGTGCCAGCAGCTCACCGGGGGTCCGTGAGACCCAGTACTTC

v_call: TRBV19
clone_size: NA
d_call: TRBD2
j_call: TRBJ2-3
cdr3_aa: CASSIPGLAGTDTQYF
cdr3_nt: TGTGCCAGTAGTATACCTGGGCTAGCGGGGACAGATACGCAGTATTTT

v_call: TRBV5-1
clone_size: once
d_call: TRBD2
j_call: TRBJ2-3
cdr3_aa: CASSLASGGLADTQYF
cdr3_nt: TGCGCCAGCAGCTTGGCAAGCGGGGGGTTGGCAGATACGCAGTATTTT

v_call: TRBV10-1
clone_size: NA
d_call: NA
j_call: TRBJ2-1
cdr3_aa: CASSELGSSYNEQFF
cdr3_nt: TGCGCCAGCAGTGAGCTGGGGAGCTCCTACAATGAGCAGTTCTTC

v_call: TRBV29-1
clone_size: NA
d_call: NA
j_call: TRBJ2-2
cdr3_aa: CSVRGGLGELFF
cdr3_nt: TGCAGCGTTCGGGGAGGACTCGGGGAGCTGTTTTTT

v_call: TRBV6-5
clone_size: few
d_call: TRBD1
j_call: TRBJ1-2
cdr3_aa: CASSSAGTGSYGYTF
cdr3_nt: TGTGCCAGCAGTTCGGCCGGGACAGGATCCTATGGCTACACCTTC

v_call: TRBV18
clone_size: NA
d_call: TRBD1
j_call: TRBJ2-5
cdr3_aa: CASSPRQGEAETQYF
cdr3_nt: TGTGCCAGCTCACCACGACAGGGGGAAGCAGAGACCCAGTACTTC

v_call: TRBV5-1
clone_size: NA
d_call: NA
j_call: TRBJ2-3
cdr3_aa: CASSISGGRADTQYF
cdr3_nt: TGCGCCAGCAGCATTAGTGGCGGGCGGGCAGATACGCAGTATTTT

v_call: TRBV2
clone_size: NA
d_call: NA
j_call: TRBJ1-1
cdr3_aa: CASTGEVNTEAFF
cdr3_nt: TGTGCCAGCACCGGAGAGGTGAACACTGAAGCTTTCTTT

v_call: TRBV28
clone_size: NA
d_call: NA
j_call: TRBJ1-2
cdr3_aa: CASSLSGSTRYGYTF
cdr3_nt: TGTGCCAGCAGTTTAAGCGGGTCGACTAGATATGGCTACACCTTC

v_call: TRBV5-1
clone_size: NA
d_call: TRBD2
j_call: TRBJ2-3
cdr3_aa: CASSTTPGLAGTDTQYF
cdr3_nt: TGCGCCAGCAGCACTACGCCGGGACTAGCAGGGACAGATACGCAGTATTTT

v_call: TRBV9
clone_size: NA
d_call: NA
j_call: TRBJ2-1
cdr3_aa: CASGGGKYNEQFF
cdr3_nt: TGTGCCAGTGGGGGGGGCAAATACAATGAGCAGTTCTTC

v_call: TRBV13
clone_size: NA
d_call: NA
j_call: TRBJ1-3
cdr3_aa: CASRPGQISGNTIYF
cdr3_nt: TGTGCCAGCAGACCCGGACAGATCTCTGGAAACACCATATATTTT

v_call: TRBV19
clone_size: NA
d_call: NA
j_call: TRBJ1-3
cdr3_aa: CASSRRISSGNTIYF
cdr3_nt: TGTGCCAGTAGTCGGCGGATATCCTCTGGAAACACCATATATTTT

v_call: TRBV7-3
clone_size: NA
d_call: NA
j_call: TRBJ1-1
cdr3_aa: CASSLTSMNTEAFF
cdr3_nt: TGTGCCAGCAGCTTAACGTCCATGAACACTGAAGCTTTCTTT

v_call: TRBV11-3
clone_size: NA
d_call: NA
j_call: TRBJ1-2
cdr3_aa: CASSYETGWYGYTF
cdr3_nt: TGTGCCAGCAGCTACGAGACAGGATGGTATGGCTACACCTTC

v_call: TRBV6-5
clone_size: NA
d_call: NA
j_call: TRBJ2-1
cdr3_aa: CASSLRQFNEQFF
cdr3_nt: TGTGCCAGCAGTCTCCGACAGTTCAATGAGCAGTTCTTC

v_call: TRBV2
clone_size: few
d_call: NA
j_call: TRBJ1-4
cdr3_aa: CASRQGNEKLFF
cdr3_nt: TGTGCCAGCAGGCAGGGCAATGAAAAACTGTTTTTT

v_call: TRBV19
clone_size: NA
d_call: TRBD1
j_call: TRBJ1-1
cdr3_aa: CASSAYPRGTGTEAFF
cdr3_nt: TGTGCCAGTAGTGCCTACCCCAGGGGGACGGGCACTGAAGCTTTCTTT

v_call: TRBV5-1
clone_size: once
d_call: NA
j_call: TRBJ1-2
cdr3_aa: CASSLGQRDHIGGYTF
cdr3_nt: TGCGCCAGCAGCTTGGGACAGAGAGACCACATAGGTGGCTACACCTTC

v_call: TRBV6-5
clone_size: NA
d_call: NA
j_call: TRBJ1-2
cdr3_aa: CASSYSPGDGYGYTF
cdr3_nt: TGTGCCAGCAGTTACTCCCCAGGGGATGGCTATGGCTACACCTTC

v_call: TRBV19
clone_size: NA
d_call: TRBD2
j_call: TRBJ2-1
cdr3_aa: CASSIQAGGFEQFF
cdr3_nt: TGTGCCAGTAGTATACAAGCGGGGGGGTTTGAGCAGTTCTTC

v_call: TRBV4-1
clone_size: NA
d_call: NA
j_call: TRBJ1-2
cdr3_aa: CASSQFEGVDDGYTF
cdr3_nt: TGCGCCAGCAGCCAATTCGAGGGGGTTGACGATGGCTACACCTTC

v_call: TRBV7-9
clone_size: NA
d_call: TRBD1
j_call: TRBJ1-4
cdr3_aa: CASSLAGTANEKLFF
cdr3_nt: TGTGCCAGCAGCTTAGCAGGGACAGCTAATGAAAAACTGTTTTTT

v_call: TRBV10-3
clone_size: NA
d_call: NA
j_call: TRBJ2-5
cdr3_aa: CAISAAGKETQYF
cdr3_nt: TGTGCCATCAGTGCCGCGGGGAAAGAGACCCAGTACTTC

v_call: TRBV7-8
clone_size: NA
d_call: TRBD2
j_call: TRBJ2-1
cdr3_aa: CACRGGIGEQFF
cdr3_nt: TGTGCCTGCCGGGGGGGGATCGGTGAGCAGTTCTTC

v_call: TRBV5-8
clone_size: NA
d_call: NA
j_call: TRBJ1-5
cdr3_aa: CASSHSNQPQHF
cdr3_nt: TGTGCCAGCAGTCATAGCAATCAGCCCCAGCATTTT